This T cell receptor beta chain is drawn from a study of T cell responses to AZD1222 COVID-19 vaccine. Only in-frame clones appear in the TCRdb table, and some are missing; sequencing was by immunoSEQ multiplex PCR. The table has approximately 110,000 clones, around 85% seen once. Study results and caveats: Along spike, vaccine-associated CD4 TCRs were found throughout, with dominance at 160-218 and 743-854. No repertoire was sampled before or during the peak T cell response, only after it. Clonal diversity may have been underestimated in mostly white British donors.

About this clone itself: What it recognizes is unknown.

The CDR3 is 15 residues long. V gave up 6 bases and J gave up 9 bases; unmatched junction bases: 11. Germline V gene lookup returns CDR1 MDHEN and CDR2 SYDVKM. This receptor was obtained from an adult in good health. Sequenced material: peripheral blood, taken on day 0 of AZD1222 vaccination. The rearrangement uses TRBV28 and TRBJ1-6; 7 bases align to TRBD1. CDR3 sequence reads: CASRPPGGSFSPLHF. CDR3 DNA: TGTGCCAGCAGGCCTCCAGGGGGATCGTTTTCACCCCTCCACTTT.